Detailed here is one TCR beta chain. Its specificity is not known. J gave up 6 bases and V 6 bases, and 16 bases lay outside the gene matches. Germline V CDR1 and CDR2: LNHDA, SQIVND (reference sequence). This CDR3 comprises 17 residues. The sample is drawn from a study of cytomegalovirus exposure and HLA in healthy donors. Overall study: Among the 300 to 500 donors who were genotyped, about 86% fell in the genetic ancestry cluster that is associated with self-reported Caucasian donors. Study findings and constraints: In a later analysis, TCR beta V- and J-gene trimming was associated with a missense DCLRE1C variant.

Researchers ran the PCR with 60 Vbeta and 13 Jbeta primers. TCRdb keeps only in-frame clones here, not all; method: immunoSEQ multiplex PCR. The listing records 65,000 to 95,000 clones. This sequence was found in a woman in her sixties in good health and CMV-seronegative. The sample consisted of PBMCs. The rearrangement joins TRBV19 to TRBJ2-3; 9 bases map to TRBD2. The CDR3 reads CASSTHGTSKNRDTQYF. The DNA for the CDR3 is TGTGCCAGTAGCACGCATGGGACTAGCAAAAACAGGGATACGCAGTATTTT. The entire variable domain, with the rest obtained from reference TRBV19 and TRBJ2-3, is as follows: DGGITQSPKYLFRKEGQNVTLSCEQNLNHDAMYWYRQDPGQGLRLIYYSQIVNDFQKGDIAEGYSVSREKKESFPLTVTSAQKNPTAFYLCASSTHGTSKNRDTQYFGPGTRLTVL.